This TCR beta chain was recorded in a study of cytomegalovirus exposure and HLA in healthy donors. Study-wide findings and caveats: Three chains linked to CMV were shown in vitro to be specific for CMV antigens. Later analysis associated a missense DCLRE1C variant with TCR beta V- and J-gene trimming. The presence/absence work took it that sequencing depth was about the same across donors. Being productive about 87% or about 30% of the time was typical of most TCR beta V segments in an earlier analysis.

13 Jbeta primers and 60 Vbeta primers were used for the PCR. Only in-frame clones appear in the TCRdb table, and some are missing; sequencing was by immunoSEQ multiplex PCR. The data contain fewer than 110,000 clones, roughly 74% of them singletons. Unmatched junction bases numbered 6, after V lost 1 base and J lost 8 bases. Germline V gene sequence: CDR1 SGHAT, CDR2 FQNNGV. The CDR3 has 16 residues. A few counts support this clone. Its target is unknown. This chain links TRBV11-2 with TRBJ2-1, with 12 positions matching TRBD2. This clonotype was sampled from a woman between 40 and 55 years old in good health and CMV-seronegative. Material: PBMCs. In nucleotides, the CDR3 is TGTGCCAGCAGCTTAGGACTAGCGGGAGATCCCGATGAGCAGTTCTTC. This encodes CASSLGLAGDPDEQFF.